These 8 T cell receptor beta chains share one sample of origin, sequenced in a study of blood T cell repertoires in COVID-19. The method was immunoSEQ multiplex PCR; TCRdb's version includes in-frame clones alone and lacks a portion of them. Of 450,000 or so clones listed, approximately 90% were seen once; the top ten hold about 1.6%. Source material: peripheral blood. The receptors originated from a woman aged 40-49 years with COVID-19, enrolled during active disease.

J is TRBJ1-1 and V is TRBV28, with D perhaps TRBD1 (6 bases). Trimming took 3 bases from V and 3 from J, leaving 14 bases between them. There are 15 residues in the CDR3. Looked up from germline, CDR1 is MDHEN and CDR2 is SYDVKM. The chain's CDR3 is CASSLWGREDTEAFF. As DNA, the CDR3 is TGTGCCAGCAGTTTGTGGGGGCGTGAGGACACTGAAGCTTTCTTT.

The genes are TRBV5-1 and TRBJ2-3; 12 nucleotides agree with TRBD2. Germline CDR1 reads SGHRS; CDR2 reads YFSETQ. CDR3 size: 19 residues. J lost 6 bases, V lost 6 bases, and 20 bases had no gene match. CDR3 amino acids: CASNWGLLAGGREGDTQYF. In nucleotides, the CDR3 is TGCGCCAGCAACTGGGGCCTACTAGCGGGAGGCCGGGAAGGCGATACGCAGTATTTT.

This clone was seen ten or more times. In the same sample, other DNA sequences code for this CDR3. The CDR3 bases are TGCGCCAGCAGCCAAGATAGGCAGGGGTACGAGCAGTACTTC. It codes for CASSQDRQGYEQYF. The chain uses TRBV4-3 and TRBJ2-7; maybe TRBD1 (6 bases). The CDR3 runs 14 residues. V lost 0 bases and J 4 bases, leaving 10 bases between the germline ends. Germline lookup yields CDR1 LGHNA and CDR2 YSLEER.

The V gene is TRBV7-8, the J gene TRBJ2-5; no reliable D call. The CDR3 consists of 11 residues. The germline V gene encodes CDR1 SGHVS and CDR2 FQNEAQ. Deletions cut 5 bases from V and 5 bases from J, with 6 bases between. The CDR3 region is CASSNTETQYF. The CDR3 region has the DNA TGTGCCAGCAGCAATACTGAGACCCAGTACTTC.

The chain employs TRBV27 and TRBJ1-6, with 7 bases aligning to TRBD1. V lost 6 bases and J lost 10; bases outside the gene matches: 9. CDR1 and CDR2 (germline): MNHEY, SMNVEV (reference sequence). The CDR3 loop spans 14 amino acids. The CDR3 protein is CASRRDREGSPLHF. The CDR3 DNA is TGTGCCAGCAGACGCGACAGGGAAGGCTCACCCCTCCACTTT.

In the case of this clone: Other DNA sequences in the same sample also yield this CDR3. The genes are TRBV28 and TRBJ2-7; D unclear. The V end lost 1 base, the J end lost 1 base, and 2 bases lay between the germline ends. This CDR3 contains 12 residues. Germline-derived CDR1 and CDR2 are MDHEN and SYDVKM. In DNA, the CDR3 is TGTGCCAGCAGTTTATTATCCTACGAGCAGTACTTC. Protein sequence: CASSLLSYEQYF.

This clone was seen just once. The rearrangement links TRBV19 to TRBJ2-7; 14 bases map to TRBD2. The V gene's germline CDR1 is LNHDA and CDR2 SQIVND (reference sequence). J lost 2 bases, V lost 10 bases, and 1 base had no gene match. The CDR3 has 13 amino acids. The DNA for the CDR3 is TGTGCCACGGGACTAGCGGGGGCCTACGAGCAGTACTTC. It is translated as CATGLAGAYEQYF.

The rearrangement links TRBV5-1 to TRBJ1-4; TRBD1 is a possible D gene (5 bases). The CDR3 has 13 amino acids. Germline V CDR1 and CDR2: SGHRS, YFSETQ. The germline V and J ends were trimmed by 4 bases and 4 bases, with 8 bases remaining between them. The CDR3 loop is CASSPGGNEKLFF. The CDR3 coding sequence is TGCGCCAGCAGCCCGGGGGGTAATGAAAAACTGTTTTTT.